These 24 T cell receptor beta chains originate from one sample sequenced in a study of cytomegalovirus exposure and HLA in healthy donors (dated by TCRdb to about 2017). The library was built by means of the immunoSEQ multiplex PCR assay. For the multiplex PCR, a mixture combining 60 forward primers for TCR Vbeta segments and 13 reverse primers for TCR Jbeta segments was used. TCRdb's version of the immuneACCESS table is confined to in-frame rearrangements and falls short of the full clone set. An unresolved V gene accounts for under half of the shortfall where checked; the remainder is of unknown origin. This sample gives some 130,000 clones in total; around 80% of them show up just once. The ten largest clones capture approximately 7% of the sample. Material: PBMCs. All receptors derive from a man in his forties or fifties in good health and CMV-seropositive.

The rearrangement links TRBV7-6 to TRBJ1-1; the match to TRBD1 covers 7 bases. This CDR3 is 14 amino acids long. Germline CDR1 and CDR2: SGHVS and FNYEAQ. Germline trimming cut 4 bases from V and 3 bases from J; bases unmatched to any gene: 5. CDR3: CASSSPGQHTEAFF. The CDR3 nucleotides read TGTGCCAGCAGCTCCCCGGGACAGCACACTGAAGCTTTCTTT.

As concerns this clone: This specimen includes other DNA sequences encoding the same CDR3. The rearrangement uses TRBV5-5 and TRBJ1-6; 7 bases match TRBD1. Germline CDR1 reads SGHKS; CDR2 reads YYEKEE (reference sequence). This CDR3 region has 17 residues. Trimming at V came to 4 bases and at J to 0 bases, leaving 7 bases not matched to a gene. The CDR3 nucleotides read TGTGCCAGCAGCCTGGCGCAGGGGGGCTCCTATAATTCACCCCTCCACTTT. It codes for CASSLAQGGSYNSPLHF.

This sequence joins TRBV7-9 and TRBJ1-1; 10 nucleotides agree with TRBD1. J was trimmed by 4 bases and V by 3 bases; bases with no gene match: 11. Germline V gives CDR1 SEHNR, CDR2 FQNEAQ (reference sequence). The CDR3 totals 17 residues. The CDR3 DNA reads as TGTGCCAGCAGCTTGCCCCCCGGGACAGGGGAGAGCACTGAAGCTTTCTTT. Its translation: CASSLPPGTGESTEAFF.

The chain is built from TRBV10-3 and TRBJ2-2; 9 bases are shared with TRBD1. V was clipped by 10 bases and J by 3 bases; unmatched bases: 3. The CDR3 has 13 amino acids. In germline, CDR1 is ENHRY, CDR2 SYGVKD. Written as DNA, the CDR3 is TGTGCCAGCCGACAGGGGGACACCGGGGAGCTGTTTTTT. The encoded protein is CASRQGDTGELFF.

The J gene is TRBJ2-1, the V gene TRBV6-5, with 7 nucleotides matching TRBD2. The CDR3 is made up of 14 amino acids. Germline lookup yields CDR1 MNHEY and CDR2 SVGAGI. With V trimmed by 6 bases and J by 2 bases, 4 bases remained unmatched. CDR3 sequence reads: CASSPGLTYNEQFF. CDR3 sequence (DNA): TGTGCCAGCAGCCCGGGACTAACCTACAATGAGCAGTTCTTC.

The chain couples TRBV5-1 to TRBJ2-5, with TRBD1 identical over 7 bases. Germline CDR1 reads SGHRS; CDR2 reads YFSETQ. Trimming removed 0 bases from V and 4 bases from J; junction bases left unmatched: 6. The CDR3 sequence is 15 residues long. The CDR3 sequence is CASSLGETGLETQYF. The CDR3 nucleotides read TGCGCCAGCAGCTTGGGAGAGACAGGGCTAGAGACCCAGTACTTC.

This sequence joins TRBV10-3 and TRBJ2-5; a weak D match, TRBD1 (6 bases). V was cut by 6 bases and J by 3 bases, with 14 bases left in between. This CDR3 has 14 residues. Germline CDR1 ENHRY, CDR2 SYGVKD. CDR3: CAISERNREETQYF. In DNA, the CDR3 is TGTGCCATCAGCGAGCGGAACAGGGAAGAGACCCAGTACTTC.

The V call is TRBV5-8, the J call TRBJ1-1; 7 bases agree with TRBD1. V lost 4 bases to trimming and J lost 0 bases; unmatched junction nucleotides: 3. Germline values: CDR1 SGHTS, CDR2 YDEGEE. The CDR3 extends over 14 amino acids. This CDR3 reads CASSVGQLNTEAFF. The CDR3 DNA follows: TGTGCCAGCAGCGTGGGACAGCTGAACACTGAAGCTTTCTTT.

For the CDR3, the DNA is TGTGCCAGCAGTTACGGCGGGGGGGTCGCAGATACGCAGTATTTT. Its translation is CASSYGGGVADTQYF. V usage is TRBV6-5 and J usage is TRBJ2-3, with TRBD2 matching over 9 bases. V lost 2 bases, J lost 4 bases, and 4 bases stayed unmatched. Per germline, CDR1 MNHEY and CDR2 SVGAGI. The CDR3 has 15 amino acids.

V and J are TRBV15 and TRBJ2-5, with D uncertain. Per germline, CDR1 LNHNV and CDR2 YYDKDF (reference sequence). The V end was cut by 0 bases, the J end by 1 base, with 6 bases between. This CDR3 contains 14 residues. Written as DNA, the CDR3 is TGTGCCACCAGCAGAGAGGCCACCCAAGAGACCCAGTACTTC. Translating gives CATSREATQETQYF.

The chain joins TRBV9 to TRBJ2-1, with D possibly being TRBD2 (6 bases). V gave up 4 bases and J gave up 3 bases, with 14 bases separating them. The germline V gene encodes CDR1 SGDLS and CDR2 YYNGEE. The CDR3 contains 15 residues. For the CDR3, the DNA is TGTGCCAGCAGCCCCAACGGGGACTTCTACAATGAGCAGTTCTTC. Its translation is CASSPNGDFYNEQFF.

The genes are TRBV6-1 and TRBJ2-1, with 7 bases that match TRBD2. The J segment lost 7 bases and the V segment lost 8 bases, leaving 5 bases of the junction unmatched. Germline V gene data show CDR1 as MNHNS and CDR2 as SASEGT. This CDR3 comprises 12 residues. CDR3 sequence reads: CASRAAGNEQFF. CDR3 sequence (DNA): TGTGCCAGCCGGGCAGCGGGGAATGAGCAGTTCTTC.

The rearrangement joins TRBV5-1 to TRBJ2-5; TRBD2 agrees at 12 bases. The germline V gene has CDR1 SGHRS and CDR2 YFSETQ. The junction had 3 bases not matched to a gene; V was cut back by 0 bases and J by 0 bases. This CDR3 contains 17 residues. The chain's CDR3 is CASSLALAGGYQETQYF. For the CDR3, the DNA is TGCGCCAGCAGCTTGGCTCTAGCGGGAGGGTACCAAGAGACCCAGTACTTC.

The chain combines TRBV5-4 with TRBJ1-2, with D perhaps TRBD1 (5 bases). The CDR3 is 14 amino acids. Trimming removed 0 bases from V and 6 bases from J, with 12 bases in between. CDR1 and CDR2 (germline): SGHNT, YYREEE (reference sequence). The CDR3 here is CASSLAQGWDGYTF. The CDR3 DNA is TGTGCCAGCAGCTTGGCCCAGGGCTGGGATGGCTACACCTTC.

The chain joins TRBV11-2 to TRBJ2-7, with 7 bases lining up with TRBD2. Unmatched junction bases numbered 10, after V lost 4 bases and J lost 7 bases. CDR3 size: 14 residues. CDR1 and CDR2 from the germline V gene are SGHAT and FQNNGV. This CDR3 reads CASSYDTSAQEQYF. The DNA of the CDR3 is TGTGCCAGCAGCTACGATACTAGCGCCCAAGAGCAGTACTTC.

The CDR3 coding sequence is TGTGCCTGGGGTTCGGGACAGGGTTATCAGCCCCAGCATTTT. As protein: CAWGSGQGYQPQHF. V is TRBV30 and J is TRBJ1-5; 9 bases line up with TRBD1. CDR1 is GTSNPN and CDR2 is SVGIG in the germline V gene (reference sequence). V gave up 5 bases and J gave up 5 bases; unmatched junction bases: 7. This CDR3 is 14 amino acids long.

This chain connects TRBV5-6 to TRBJ2-7, with D possibly matching TRBD1 (6 bases). The V gene lost 3 bases and the J gene lost 0 bases, with 13 bases spanning the gap. The CDR3 consists of 15 residues. Germline CDR1 SGHDT, CDR2 YYEEEE. This CDR3 is CASSWGTGFSYEQYF. The DNA of the CDR3 is TGTGCCAGCAGCTGGGGAACAGGGTTCTCCTACGAGCAGTACTTC.

V is TRBV18 and J is TRBJ2-3, with 10 bases that match TRBD2. The CDR3 loop spans 16 amino acids. The V gene's germline CDR1 is KGHSH and CDR2 LQKENI. V gave up 2 bases and J gave up 6 bases; unmatched junction bases: 8. CDR3 nucleotides: TGTGCCAGCTCACCAACCCTAGCGGGAGAGGCGGATACGCAGTATTTT. This encodes CASSPTLAGEADTQYF.

V gene TRBV28 combines with J gene TRBJ1-1; a weak D match, TRBD1 (6 bases). This CDR3 region has 16 residues. CDR1 and CDR2 (germline): MDHEN, SYDVKM. Trimming pared 2 bases from V and 0 bases from J, leaving 13 bases between. The CDR3 sequence: CASSLGSGVLNTEAFF. The CDR3 coding sequence is TGTGCCAGCAGTTTAGGGTCAGGGGTTTTGAACACTGAAGCTTTCTTT.

The J gene is TRBJ2-1, the V gene TRBV5-1; 8 bases match TRBD2. The germline V gene has CDR1 SGHRS and CDR2 YFSETQ. V shed 6 bases and J 1 base; nucleotides not matched to a gene: 9. The CDR3 runs 16 residues. The CDR3 region is CASTASGSSSYNEQFF. CDR3 DNA: TGCGCCAGCACAGCGAGCGGGAGTAGTTCCTACAATGAGCAGTTCTTC.

In this sample, this clone turned up once. The chain has TRBV21-1 and TRBJ2-3; the table's TRBD2 call for D was not verified on the DNA. TRBV21-1 counts as a pseudogene. The CDR3 extends over 15 amino acids. Here the CDR3 reads CARTPGLAVTDTQYF. The CDR3 coding sequence is TGTGCCAGGACACCGGGACTAGCGGTCACAGATACGCAGTATTTT.

This rearrangement joins TRBV11-3 to TRBJ2-2; unclear D gene. Trimming stripped 5 bases from V and 2 bases from J, with 3 bases between. Germline CDR1 and CDR2: SGHNT and YENEEA. CDR3 size: 12 residues. CDR3 DNA sequence: TGTGCCAGCAGCCTAAACACCGGGGAGCTGTTTTTT. It translates to CASSLNTGELFF.

Only a few counts were recorded for this clone. This chain links TRBV15 with TRBJ2-1; perhaps TRBD2 as D (7 bases). The CDR3 is made up of 17 amino acids. Germline assignment: CDR1 LNHNV and CDR2 YYDKDF (reference sequence). V was clipped by 0 bases and J by 5 bases, with 17 bases between them. This CDR3 reads CATSRDFPAGANNEQFF. For the CDR3, the DNA is TGTGCCACCAGCAGAGATTTCCCGGCGGGGGCAAACAATGAGCAGTTCTTC.

CDR3 amino acids: CASSIGTSGYNEQFF. CDR3 DNA: TGTGCCAGCAGTATCGGGACTAGCGGTTACAATGAGCAGTTCTTC. The rearrangement uses TRBV27 and TRBJ2-1; 11 bases align to TRBD2. J gave up 4 bases and V 5 bases, and 4 bases lay outside the gene matches. CDR3 size: 15 residues. Germline assignment: CDR1 MNHEY and CDR2 SMNVEV (reference sequence).